These 23 T cell receptor beta chains were all obtained from the same sample, sequenced in a study of T cell responses to AZD1222 COVID-19 vaccine. Assay: immunoSEQ multiplex PCR; the TCRdb copy retains only in-frame clones and omits some. The data hold about 140,000 clones, with 80% to 90% observed a single time. Sequenced here: peripheral blood, sampled on day 0 of AZD1222 vaccination. The origin of the receptors is an adult in good health.

The gene calls are TRBV28 and TRBJ1-2; the match to TRBD1 covers 11 bases. Germline CDR1 MDHEN, CDR2 SYDVKM. Trimming at V came to 2 bases and at J to 10 bases, leaving 12 bases not matched to a gene. The CDR3 sequence is 16 residues long. DNA for the CDR3: TGTGCCAGCAGTTTAAGGACAGGGGGCGGTCGTGAAGACTACACCTTC. This encodes CASSLRTGGGREDYTF.

The rearrangement uses TRBV9 and TRBJ2-5; D is possibly TRBD1 (6 bases). Germline values: CDR1 SGDLS, CDR2 YYNGEE. Deletions cut 2 bases from V and 0 bases from J, with 14 bases between. The CDR3 extends over 16 amino acids. The CDR3, as DNA: TGTGCCAGCAGCGTTTCGCCCGGGACATACCAAGAGACCCAGTACTTC. It specifies CASSVSPGTYQETQYF.

The V gene is TRBV6-5, the J gene TRBJ2-2; maybe TRBD2 (5 bases). Germline V gene sequence: CDR1 MNHEY, CDR2 SVGAGI. This CDR3 contains 13 residues. The V end was cut by 7 bases, the J end by 7 bases, with 13 bases between. The CDR3 nucleotides read TGTGCCAGCAAACGGGCCGCGGGCGGGGAGCTGTTTTTT. Its translation is CASKRAAGGELFF.

The chain uses TRBV3-1 (or the pseudogene TRBV3-2) and TRBJ1-1; 8 bases line up with TRBD1. CDR3 length: 19 residues. Trimming removed 1 base from V and 5 bases from J; junction bases left unmatched: 18. Per germline, CDR1 LGHDT and CDR2 YNNKEL (reference sequence). Written as DNA, the CDR3 is TGTGCCAGCAGCCAAGTAATTTCGGCAGGGGGCTATTTCGGGACTGAAGCTTTCTTT. It is translated as CASSQVISAGGYFGTEAFF.

CDR3 nucleotides: TGTGCCAGCAGTTTCCCGCTCGGGCGGACAGGGAATGAGCAGTTCTTC. This codes for CASSFPLGRTGNEQFF. The chain joins TRBV28 to TRBJ2-1; 8 bases are shared with TRBD1. The CDR3 is 16 residues long. The trim removed 3 bases at V and 7 bases at J, leaving 11 bases unmatched. Germline V gives CDR1 MDHEN, CDR2 SYDVKM.

This chain joins TRBV29-1 and TRBJ1-2, with D perhaps TRBD1 (5 bases). Germline loops: CDR1 SQVTM, CDR2 ANQGSEA. V lost 7 bases to trimming and J lost 6 bases, with 15 bases between them. CDR3 length: 12 residues. CDR3 coding DNA: TGCAGCGGCCTCCAGGGTTTCGATGGCTACACCTTC. Translated: CSGLQGFDGYTF.

Worth noting for this clone: The junction shows a germline mismatch at one end, possibly a read error. V is TRBV5-4 and J is TRBJ1-5, with 8 bases lining up with TRBD1. CDR1 and CDR2 (germline): SGHNT, YYREEE (reference sequence). The CDR3 is 14 residues long. CDR3 sequence: CASSKAGGNQPQHF. CDR3 in DNA: TGTGCCAGCAGCAAAGCAGGGGGCAACCAGCCCCAGCATTTT. Together with reference TRBV5-4 and TRBJ1-5, the CDR3 gives the full variable domain: ETGVTQSPTHLIKTRGQQVTLRCSSQSGHNTVSWYQQALGQGPQFIFQYYREEENGRGNFPPRFSGLQFPNYSSELNVNALELDDSALYLCASSKAGGNQPQHFGDGTRLSIL.

This rearrangement joins TRBV7-2 to TRBJ1-2; TRBD1 matches at 10 bases. Germline V gene lookup returns CDR1 SGHTA and CDR2 FQGNSA. The CDR3 is 14 amino acids. V dropped 4 bases and J dropped 5; count of bases not matched to a gene: 4. The CDR3 sequence is CASSYGTGVYGYTF. DNA of the CDR3: TGTGCCAGCAGCTATGGGACAGGGGTATATGGCTACACCTTC.

This chain uses TRBV5-4 with TRBJ2-7; D is perhaps TRBD2 (5 bases). The V end lost 0 bases, the J end lost 3 bases, and 25 bases lay between the germline ends. The CDR3 is 19 residues long. Germline values: CDR1 SGHNT, CDR2 YYREEE (reference sequence). The CDR3 region is CASSLGFLGRAGRGYEQYF. In DNA form, the CDR3 reads TGTGCCAGCAGCTTGGGGTTCCTTGGGCGGGCCGGCCGGGGCTACGAGCAGTACTTC.

This chain links TRBV6-1 with TRBJ1-4; 10 nucleotides align to TRBD1. The J segment lost 4 bases and the V segment lost 6 bases, leaving 5 bases of the junction unmatched. Germline V gene lookup returns CDR1 MNHNS and CDR2 SASEGT. The CDR3 totals 15 residues. Written as DNA, the CDR3 is TGTGCCAGCAGGGACAGGGGGGCGGGTAATGAAAAACTGTTTTTT. It yields the protein CASRDRGAGNEKLFF.

The sample holds a few counts of this clone. The V call is TRBV29-1, the J call TRBJ1-2; tentative D call: TRBD1 (5 bases). Per germline, CDR1 SQVTM and CDR2 ANQGSEA. V lost 6 bases, J lost 5 bases, and 10 bases lay in between. The CDR3 length is 11 residues. DNA of the CDR3: TGCAGCGTGCGGGAGGGGTATGGCTACACCTTC. This sequence encodes CSVREGYGYTF.

The genes are TRBV23-1 and TRBJ2-2, with D possibly matching TRBD2 (5 bases). TRBV23-1 carries the ORF label, with uncertain function. The CDR3 is 12 residues long. V was shortened by 2 bases and J by 7 bases, with 5 bases between the two germline ends. CDR3 DNA: TGCGCCAGCAGTCAACGGGGCGGGGAGCTGTTTTTT. Translating it yields CASSQRGGELFF.

The chain employs TRBV7-2 and TRBJ2-3; D might be TRBD2 (6 bases). CDR3 length: 17 residues. Trimming pared 5 bases from V and 3 bases from J, leaving 21 bases between. Germline V gives CDR1 SGHTA, CDR2 FQGNSA. In DNA form, the CDR3 reads TGTGCCAGCAGCCCCAGCCCCGGAGGGCTAGGAACAGATACGCAGTATTTT. Its protein product is CASSPSPGGLGTDTQYF.

CDR3 loop: CSVEKQGTEAFF. As DNA, the CDR3 is TGCAGCGTTGAAAAACAGGGCACTGAAGCTTTCTTT. The V and J genes are TRBV29-1 and TRBJ1-1; TRBD1 is a possible D gene (6 bases). Trimming took off 2 bases at V and 4 bases at J, with 8 bases between the two ends. CDR1 is SQVTM, CDR2 ANQGSEA, per germline. CDR3 length equals 12 residues.

The rearrangement joins TRBV6-6 to TRBJ2-7; 14 positions match TRBD2. V trimming: 5 bases; J trimming: 3 bases; junction bases outside the gene matches: 6. Germline V CDR1 and CDR2: MNHNY, SVGAGI (reference sequence). CDR3 length: 16 amino acids. Here the CDR3 DNA reads TGTGCCAGCAGTCCCAGACTAGCGGGAGGGAGCTACGAGCAGTACTTC. It translates to CASSPRLAGGSYEQYF.

V is TRBV9 and J is TRBJ1-2; unclear D gene. This CDR3 spans 18 amino acids. Germline assignment: CDR1 SGDLS and CDR2 YYNGEE. V lost 3 bases and J lost 2, with 23 bases in between. The DNA of the CDR3 is TGTGCCAGCAGCGCGCCTGTCAGCCCTACCGGGAGAAACTATGGCTACACCTTC. Translation gives CASSAPVSPTGRNYGYTF.

The V and J genes are TRBV6-5 and TRBJ2-7; perhaps TRBD1 as D (6 bases). The length of the CDR3 is 15 residues. Germline CDR1 reads MNHEY; CDR2 reads SVGAGI. The V and J ends lost 4 bases and 2 bases respectively, with 15 bases between them. The CDR3 sequence: CASSSRQAHTYEQYF. CDR3 nucleotide sequence: TGTGCCAGCAGTTCCCGACAGGCACACACCTACGAGCAGTACTTC.

The rearrangement links TRBV6-5 to TRBJ2-7; 7 bases agree with TRBD2. The CDR3 totals 11 residues. Trimming cost V 7 bases and J 7 bases; bases outside gene matches: 4. The germline CDR1 and CDR2 sequences are MNHEY and SVGAGI. The DNA of the CDR3 is TGTGCCAGCACTACGGGGGGAGAGCAGTACTTC. It is translated as CASTTGGEQYF.

The V call is TRBV5-5, the J call TRBJ1-5; D unresolved. CDR3 length equals 17 residues. Trimming shortened V by 0 bases and J by 1 base, and 14 bases separated the two germline ends. From germline, CDR1 is SGHKS and CDR2 YYEKEE (reference sequence). CDR3 coding DNA: TGTGCCAGCAGCTTGGGATCTCCGATGGGGAGCAATCAGCCCCAGCATTTT. Protein: CASSLGSPMGSNQPQHF.

The rearrangement links TRBV6-2 or TRBV6-3 to TRBJ2-5; D gene uncertain. CDR1 and CDR2 from the germline V gene are MNHEY and SVGEGT. The CDR3 spans 13 residues. V was pared by 4 bases and J by 11 bases, with 17 bases between. In DNA form, the CDR3 reads TGTGCCAGCAGTTCATCGCTCGAAGCTTGGCAGTACTTC. It is translated as CASSSSLEAWQYF.

This clone was seen more than once but under ten times. The gene calls are TRBV11-3 and TRBJ2-1, with 9 bases that match TRBD2. CDR3 length: 16 amino acids. V lost 1 base to trimming and J lost 9 bases; unmatched junction nucleotides: 10. Germline V gene data show CDR1 as SGHNT and CDR2 as YENEEA. The CDR3, as DNA: TGTGCCAGCAGCTTAGGTGTTACTAGCGGGTCGGGTGAGCAGTTCTTC. This sequence encodes CASSLGVTSGSGEQFF.

The rearrangement links TRBV6-6 to TRBJ2-3; the match to TRBD1 covers 9 bases. This CDR3 comprises 16 residues. V shed 5 bases and J 4 bases; nucleotides not matched to a gene: 10. Germline V CDR1 and CDR2: MNHNY, SVGAGI (reference sequence). The CDR3 sequence is CASSRDRVGPPDTQYF. The CDR3 region has the DNA TGTGCCAGCAGTCGGGACAGGGTGGGGCCTCCAGATACGCAGTATTTT.

This clone is a singleton in its sample. The CDR3 bases are TGTGCCAGCTCACCACCGCAGGGAGGGGATCAGCCCCAGCATTTT. Its protein product is CASSPPQGGDQPQHF. The gene calls are TRBV18 and TRBJ1-5; D is possibly TRBD1 (5 bases). The V end lost 0 bases, the J end lost 5 bases, and 11 bases lay between the germline ends. Germline V gene sequence: CDR1 KGHSH, CDR2 LQKENI. The CDR3 loop spans 15 amino acids.